This T cell receptor (beta chain) was recovered during a study of radiotherapy plus CTLA-4 blockade in lung cancer. Findings and caveats of the study: Tumor-origin TCR clones grew in blood after radiotherapy plus ipilimumab. The best prediction of response reportedly came from early blood T cell clone dynamics, with interferon-beta.

Regarding this clone: Its antigen is unknown.

Data came from immunoSEQ multiplex PCR; TCRdb stores just in-frame clones and leaves some out. The table shows about 95,000 clones, with roughly 85% occurring only once. Lung cancer patients with chemo-refractory metastatic non-small-cell disease were given focal radiation plus CTLA-4 blockade with ipilimumab. Per germline, CDR1 SGHRS and CDR2 YFSETQ. The length of the CDR3 is 15 residues. V lost 0 bases and J 5 bases, leaving 13 bases between the germline ends. The sample here was peripheral blood, taken from a patient treated with radiotherapy plus ipilimumab. The receptor was derived from a human donor with non-small cell lung cancer who had stable disease on radiotherapy plus ipilimumab. The chain links TRBV5-1 to TRBJ2-3; tentatively, D is TRBD2 (5 bases). The CDR3 here is CASSLEETGRDTQYF. The CDR3 DNA follows: TGCGCCAGCAGCTTGGAGGAGACGGGAAGAGATACGCAGTATTTT.